These 32 T cell receptor beta chains came from one sample sequenced in a study of blood T cell repertoires in COVID-19. Data came from immunoSEQ multiplex PCR; TCRdb stores just in-frame clones and leaves some out. Counted here are roughly 130,000 clones, just under 85% occurring once; the ten biggest clones make up approximately 10%. The source material was PBMCs or T cells enriched from blood (not recorded which). The source of these receptors is a man in his fifties or sixties who had recovered from COVID-19.

The rearrangement joins TRBV10-3 to TRBJ1-1; no firm D call. The CDR3 consists of 14 residues. V was pared by 6 bases and J by 0 bases, with 11 bases between. The germline V gene encodes CDR1 ENHRY and CDR2 SYGVKD. The CDR3 protein is CAISPTHLNTEAFF. The CDR3 DNA follows: TGTGCCATCAGCCCGACACACCTGAACACTGAAGCTTTCTTT.

The chain carries TRBV6-2 or TRBV6-3 and TRBJ2-5; D gene uncertain. This CDR3 comprises 15 residues. Germline CDR1 MNHEY, CDR2 SVGEGT. The germline V and J ends were trimmed by 5 bases and 3 bases, with 16 bases remaining between them. CDR3 protein: CASSRNPAAKETQYF. Written as DNA, the CDR3 is TGTGCCAGCAGTCGAAACCCCGCGGCAAAAGAGACCCAGTACTTC.

This rearrangement joins TRBV6-4 to TRBJ2-1, with 7 bases matching TRBD1. The CDR3 is 16 amino acids. The germline V gene has CDR1 MRHNA and CDR2 SNTAGT. The V and J ends lost 0 bases and 6 bases, in that order; junction bases with no gene match: 8. The CDR3 is CASSDSSGSGGNEQFF. Written as DNA, the CDR3 is TGTGCCAGCAGTGACTCGAGTGGTTCAGGGGGCAATGAGCAGTTCTTC.

This clone showed up just once. The gene calls are TRBV10-2 and TRBJ1-4; D possibly corresponds to TRBD1 (5 bases). V lost 6 bases and J 0 bases, leaving 20 bases between the germline ends. The CDR3 contains 18 residues. CDR1 is WSHSY and CDR2 is SAAADI in the germline V gene. CDR3 DNA: TGCGCCAGCAGCCGCCTGACAGATCGGGTCTCAACTAATGAAAAACTGTTTTTT. Its protein product is CASSRLTDRVSTNEKLFF.

This chain joins TRBV4-1 and TRBJ1-2; 10 bases fit TRBD1. Germline CDR1 reads MGHRA; CDR2 reads YSYEKL. J was trimmed by 5 bases and V by 7 bases; bases with no gene match: 10. The CDR3 has 15 residues. CDR3 protein: CASTTNPGQGYGYTF. The CDR3 DNA follows: TGCGCCAGCACTACGAATCCGGGACAGGGGTATGGCTACACCTTC.

This sequence joins TRBV7-2 and TRBJ2-5; D gene uncertain. The CDR3 is 13 residues long. The germline V gene encodes CDR1 SGHTA and CDR2 FQGNSA. V lost 0 bases and J lost 2, with 4 bases in between. This chain's CDR3 is CASSLANQETQYF. Written as DNA, the CDR3 is TGTGCCAGCAGCTTAGCTAATCAAGAGACCCAGTACTTC.

The V and J genes are TRBV5-1 and TRBJ2-7, with D tentatively TRBD1 (5 bases). Germline CDR1 SGHRS, CDR2 YFSETQ. The CDR3 has 14 residues. With 5 bases removed from V and 0 bases from J, the gap between germline ends came to 12 bases. CDR3 residues: CASRRQTSSYEQYF. For the CDR3, the DNA is TGCGCCAGCAGAAGACAGACGAGCTCCTACGAGCAGTACTTC.

The rearrangement uses TRBV19 and TRBJ1-6; TRBD1 aligns across 11 bases. CDR3 size: 13 residues. The V gene end was trimmed by 6 bases and the J gene end by 10 bases; junction bases not matched to a gene: 2. Germline CDR1 LNHDA, CDR2 SQIVND (reference sequence). CDR3 amino acids: CASRGQGDSPLHF. For the CDR3, the DNA is TGTGCCAGTAGGGGACAGGGGGACTCACCCCTCCACTTT.

The chain joins TRBV7-3 to TRBJ1-1; 11 nucleotides line up with TRBD1. The germline gives CDR1 SGHTA, CDR2 FQGTGA. The CDR3 extends over 15 amino acids. Trimming took 5 bases from V and 2 from J; bases not matched to a gene: 4. The CDR3: CASSPGTGGNTEAFF. The CDR3 nucleotides read TGTGCCAGCAGCCCCGGGACAGGGGGAAACACTGAAGCTTTCTTT.

The rearrangement uses TRBV19 and TRBJ2-5; 8 bases are a match to TRBD1. Germline CDR1 is LNHDA and CDR2 is SQIVND (reference sequence). V shed 5 bases and J 6 bases; nucleotides not matched to a gene: 5. The CDR3 is 13 amino acids. Written as DNA, the CDR3 is TGTGCCAGTAGTCCAGGGGGCACGAAGACCCAGTACTTC. This codes for CASSPGGTKTQYF.

The chain joins TRBV7-9 to TRBJ2-5; 11 nucleotides match TRBD2. V dropped 4 bases and J dropped 6; count of bases not matched to a gene: 10. This CDR3 region has 16 residues. Germline V gene data show CDR1 as SEHNR and CDR2 as FQNEAQ (reference sequence). For the CDR3, the DNA is TGTGCCAGCAGCTCCTCGACTAGCGGGGCCATGAAGACCCAGTACTTC. Its protein product is CASSSSTSGAMKTQYF.

The CDR3 sequence is CASRGRQGAYGYTF. Here the CDR3 DNA reads TGTGCCAGCAGAGGCCGACAGGGGGCATATGGCTACACCTTC. J is TRBJ1-2 and V is TRBV13; 10 positions agree with TRBD1. V trimming: 6 bases; J trimming: 5 bases; junction bases outside the gene matches: 6. Looked up from germline, CDR1 is PRHDT and CDR2 is FYEKMQ (reference sequence). The CDR3 is made up of 14 amino acids.

The CDR3 DNA follows: TGTGCCAGCTCCCCGGGGGGGGGCCGAGGCGGGGAGCTGTTTTTT. It translates to CASSPGGGRGGELFF. The chain combines TRBV6-5 with TRBJ2-2; TRBD2 aligns across 8 bases. In germline, CDR1 is MNHEY, CDR2 SVGAGI. The CDR3 covers 15 residues. V lost 8 bases, J lost 7 bases, and 12 bases stayed unmatched.

V gene TRBV5-4 combines with J gene TRBJ1-4; TRBD1 is a possible D gene (5 bases). V lost 1 base and J lost 8, with 12 bases in between. Per the germline V gene, CDR1 is SGHNT and CDR2 is YYREEE (reference sequence). The CDR3 spans 14 residues. The CDR3 DNA sequence: TGTGCCAGCAGCTTGCCCCAGGGCGGAGAAAAACTGTTTTTT. It is translated as CASSLPQGGEKLFF.

The CDR3 DNA reads TGTGCCAGCAGAGCCCCCGACAGGGTTTCTGGCTACACCTTC. Encoded protein: CASRAPDRVSGYTF. This rearrangement joins TRBV28 to TRBJ1-2, with 7 bases lining up with TRBD1. The CDR3 has 14 residues. Germline loops: CDR1 MDHEN, CDR2 SYDVKM. V lost 6 bases, J lost 7 bases, and 11 bases stayed unmatched.

The chain has TRBV5-4 and TRBJ1-4, with D maybe TRBD1 (5 bases). The germline V gene has CDR1 SGHNT and CDR2 YYREEE (reference sequence). CDR3 length equals 13 residues. Trimming left V 3 bases short and J 2 bases short, with 5 bases between. CDR3 bases: TGTGCCAGCAGCTCAGGGACTAATGAAAAACTGTTTTTT. Its translation: CASSSGTNEKLFF.

The gene calls are TRBV6-5 and TRBJ2-3; TRBD2 might be the D (7 bases). CDR3 length: 14 residues. The V gene's germline CDR1 is MNHEY and CDR2 SVGAGI. V lost 10 bases to trimming and J lost 2 bases, with 16 bases between them. Here the CDR3 DNA reads TGTGCCACTTGGGGGGGGCCGAACACAGATACGCAGTATTTT. It yields the protein CATWGGPNTDTQYF.

This clone came up once. The chain has TRBV5-5 and TRBJ2-1, with 9 bases identical to TRBD2. The CDR3 is 16 residues long. In germline, CDR1 is SGHKS, CDR2 YYEKEE (reference sequence). The V segment lost 0 bases and the J segment 2 bases; nucleotides outside the gene matches: 3. CDR3 protein: CASSLAGTSPYNEQFF. The DNA for the CDR3 is TGTGCCAGCAGCTTGGCCGGGACTAGCCCCTACAATGAGCAGTTCTTC.

This sequence joins TRBV21-1 and TRBJ1-2. TRBV21-1 is termed a pseudogene. This CDR3 comprises 14 residues. The CDR3 sequence is CASSLREGNHGYTF. The CDR3 DNA sequence: TGTGCCAGCAGCCTTCGGGAGGGGAATCATGGCTACACCTTC.

The rearrangement joins TRBV7-9 to TRBJ1-2, with 10 bases matching TRBD1. Germline assignment: CDR1 SEHNR and CDR2 FQNEAQ (reference sequence). This CDR3 comprises 16 residues. The ends lost 5 bases at V and 1 base at J; junction bases unmatched: 7. The DNA of the CDR3 is TGTGCCAGCAGCCCGGGACAGGGGCACTATAACTATGGCTACACCTTC. This sequence encodes CASSPGQGHYNYGYTF.

V and J are TRBV9 and TRBJ1-3; TRBD1 matches 8 bases. This CDR3 region has 15 residues. Germline assignment: CDR1 SGDLS and CDR2 YYNGEE. Losses at the gene ends were 4 bases for V and 0 bases for J; bases not matched to a gene: 3. CDR3 amino acids: CASSPTGGSGNTIYF. CDR3 DNA sequence: TGTGCCAGCAGCCCCACAGGGGGCTCTGGAAACACCATATATTTT.

This clone was observed a single time. The chain is built from TRBV19 and TRBJ2-4, with 8 bases matching TRBD1. After removal of 3 bases from V and 2 bases from J, the junction contained 6 bases not matched to a gene. Germline V CDR1 and CDR2: LNHDA, SQIVND (reference sequence). The CDR3 length is 16 residues. CDR3 sequence (DNA): TGTGCCAGTAGTATTAGTCAGGGGGCGACCAAAAACATTCAGTACTTC. It codes for CASSISQGATKNIQYF.

This chain links TRBV2 with TRBJ2-3, with 8 nucleotides matching TRBD1. The CDR3 has 15 residues. CDR1 is SNHLY, CDR2 FYNNEI, per germline. V gave up 7 bases and J gave up 2 bases; unmatched junction bases: 8. The CDR3 DNA follows: TGTGCCAGCACCGACCGGGACAGGTACACAGATACGCAGTATTTT. This gives the protein CASTDRDRYTDTQYF. Full variable domain (rest looked up from reference TRBV2 and TRBJ2-3): EPEVTQTPSHQVTQMGQEVILRCVPISNHLYFYWYRQILGQKVEFLVSFYNNEISEKSEIFDDQFSVERPDGSNFTLKIRSTKLEDSAMYFCASTDRDRYTDTQYFGPGTRLTVL.

The chain couples TRBV11-3 to TRBJ2-7, with D possibly TRBD2 on 6 matching bases. This CDR3 spans 14 amino acids. V was cut by 3 bases and J by 1 base, with 10 bases left in between. Germline V gives CDR1 SGHNT, CDR2 YENEEA. The CDR3 nucleotides are TGTGCCAGCAGCTTCCGCGGGGATTCCTACGAGCAGTACTTC. Translating gives CASSFRGDSYEQYF. The entire variable domain, with the rest obtained from reference TRBV11-3 and TRBJ2-7, is as follows: EAGVVQSPRYKIIEKKQPVAFWCNPISGHNTLYWYLQNLGQGPELLIRYENEEAVDDSQLPKDRFSAERLKGVDSTLKIQPAELGDSAVYLCASSFRGDSYEQYFGPGTRLTVT.

The chain recombines TRBV24-1 with TRBJ2-2; 14 bases match TRBD2. V was clipped by 3 bases and J by 3 bases; unmatched bases: 11. The CDR3 contains 20 residues. Germline CDR1 is KGHDR and CDR2 is SFDVKD. The CDR3 loop is CATSDQGRPGLAGDTGELFF. The CDR3 region has the DNA TGTGCCACCAGTGATCAGGGAAGGCCGGGACTAGCGGGGGACACCGGGGAGCTGTTTTTT.

In its sample, this clone was seen a few times. The chain couples TRBV3-1 (or the pseudogene TRBV3-2) to TRBJ1-4, with 9 bases lining up with TRBD1. The CDR3 is 13 amino acids. Germline loops: CDR1 LGHDT, CDR2 YNNKEL (reference sequence). After removal of 6 bases from V and 5 bases from J, the junction contained 1 base not matched to a gene. This chain's CDR3 is CASSGQGNEKLFF. The CDR3 DNA reads TGTGCCAGCAGTGGACAGGGGAATGAAAAACTGTTTTTT.

The V gene is TRBV13, the J gene TRBJ2-2; a possible D gene is TRBD1 (6 bases). The CDR3 covers 15 residues. Germline loops: CDR1 PRHDT, CDR2 FYEKMQ (reference sequence). Trimming removed 1 base at V and 7 bases at J, with 13 bases between. The CDR3 DNA is TGTGCCAGCAGCTTAGTCGGCAGGGGAGTCGGGGAGCTGTTTTTT. It is translated as CASSLVGRGVGELFF.

This clone was recorded once. The rearrangement links TRBV6-4 to TRBJ1-6; 7 bases match TRBD1. This CDR3 region has 13 residues. CDR1 and CDR2 from the germline V gene are MRHNA and SNTAGT. J was trimmed by 5 bases and V by 8 bases; bases with no gene match: 3. The CDR3 nucleotides are TGTGCCAGCGGAGGGACAGATAATTCACCCCTCCACTTT. Amino acid sequence: CASGGTDNSPLHF.

This chain links TRBV28 with TRBJ2-7, with TRBD1 identical over 8 bases. The CDR3 totals 12 residues. Germline loops: CDR1 MDHEN, CDR2 SYDVKM. The V and J ends lost 8 bases and 5 bases, in that order; junction bases with no gene match: 5. CDR3 protein: CASGQGYHEQYF. DNA of the CDR3: TGTGCCAGCGGACAGGGTTACCACGAGCAGTACTTC.

The J gene is TRBJ2-1, the V gene TRBV5-6; 9 positions agree with TRBD2. Germline loops: CDR1 SGHDT, CDR2 YYEEEE. The CDR3 runs 15 residues. The V segment lost 1 base and the J segment 8 bases; nucleotides outside the gene matches: 7. DNA of the CDR3: TGTGCCAGCAGCTTGTATGTGCGGGGGGGCGATGAGCAGTTCTTC. Translated, it gives CASSLYVRGGDEQFF.

The chain links TRBV6-5 to TRBJ2-7; TRBD1 is a possible D gene (6 bases). The CDR3 totals 14 residues. Germline V gene lookup returns CDR1 MNHEY and CDR2 SVGAGI. Trimming pared 6 bases from V and 1 base from J, leaving 13 bases between. DNA of the CDR3: TGTGCCAGCAGGGGGGCTCAGGGATCCTACGAGCAGTACTTC. Translated, it gives CASRGAQGSYEQYF.

This clone turned up a few times. The chain couples TRBV3-1 (or the pseudogene TRBV3-2) to TRBJ2-7; D is undetermined. The V end was cut by 2 bases, the J end by 6 bases, with 8 bases between. This CDR3 region has 12 residues. Germline CDR1 is LGHDT and CDR2 is YNNKEL (reference sequence). As DNA, the CDR3 is TGTGCCAGCAGCCAAAGTGGGCTCGAGCAGTACTTC. As protein: CASSQSGLEQYF.